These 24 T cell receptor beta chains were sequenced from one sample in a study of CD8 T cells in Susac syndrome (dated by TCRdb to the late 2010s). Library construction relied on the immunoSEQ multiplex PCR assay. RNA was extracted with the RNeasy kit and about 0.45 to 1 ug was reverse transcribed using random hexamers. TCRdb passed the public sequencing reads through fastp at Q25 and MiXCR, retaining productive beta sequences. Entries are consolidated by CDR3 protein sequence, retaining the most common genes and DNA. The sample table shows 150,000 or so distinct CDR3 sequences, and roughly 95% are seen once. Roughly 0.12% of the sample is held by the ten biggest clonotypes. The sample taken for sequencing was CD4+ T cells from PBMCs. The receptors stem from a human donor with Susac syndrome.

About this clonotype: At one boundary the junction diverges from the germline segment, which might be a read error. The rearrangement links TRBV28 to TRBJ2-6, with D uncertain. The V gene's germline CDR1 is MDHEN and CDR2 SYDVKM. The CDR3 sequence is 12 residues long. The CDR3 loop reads CATTSRANVLTF. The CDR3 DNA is TGTGCCACCACCTCTCGGGCCAACGTCCTGACTTTC.

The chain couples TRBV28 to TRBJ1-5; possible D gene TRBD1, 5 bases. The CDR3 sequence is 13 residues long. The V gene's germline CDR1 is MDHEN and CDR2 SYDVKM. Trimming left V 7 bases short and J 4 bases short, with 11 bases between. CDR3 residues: CASKVGGNQPQHF. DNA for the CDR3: TGTGCCAGCAAAGTGGGGGGGAATCAGCCCCAGCATTTT.

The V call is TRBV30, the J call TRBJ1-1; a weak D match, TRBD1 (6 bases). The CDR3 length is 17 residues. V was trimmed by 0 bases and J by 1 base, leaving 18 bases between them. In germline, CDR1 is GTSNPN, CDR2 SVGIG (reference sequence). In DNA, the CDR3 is TGTGCCTGGAGTGTACCTCTCGGGACACGGGCGAACACTGAAGCTTTCTTT. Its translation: CAWSVPLGTRANTEAFF.

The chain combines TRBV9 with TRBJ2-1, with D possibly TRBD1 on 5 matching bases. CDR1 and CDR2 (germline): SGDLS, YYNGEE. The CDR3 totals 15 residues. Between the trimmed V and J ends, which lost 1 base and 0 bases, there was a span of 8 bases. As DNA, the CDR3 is TGTGCCAGCAGCGTAAGGGGTGACTCCTACAATGAGCAGTTCTTC. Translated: CASSVRGDSYNEQFF. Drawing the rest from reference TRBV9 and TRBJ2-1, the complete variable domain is DSGVTQTPKHLITATGQRVTLRCSPRSGDLSVYWYQQSLDQGLQFLIQYYNGEERAKGNILERFSAQQFPDLHSELNLSSLELGDSALYFCASSVRGDSYNEQFFGPGTRLTVL.

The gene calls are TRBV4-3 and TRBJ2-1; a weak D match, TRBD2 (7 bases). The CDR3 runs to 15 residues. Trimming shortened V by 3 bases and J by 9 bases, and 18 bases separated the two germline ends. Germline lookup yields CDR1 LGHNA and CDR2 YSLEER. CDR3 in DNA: TGCGCCAGCAGCCAGATGAGGGGGGGCTTCGTTGAGCAGTTCTTC. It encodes CASSQMRGGFVEQFF.

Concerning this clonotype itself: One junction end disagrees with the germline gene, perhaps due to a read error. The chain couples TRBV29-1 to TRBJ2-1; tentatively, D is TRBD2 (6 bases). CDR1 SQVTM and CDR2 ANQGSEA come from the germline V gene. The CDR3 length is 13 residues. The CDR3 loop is CSFDGSGYNEQFF. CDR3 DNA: TGCAGCTTTGATGGTAGCGGCTACAATGAGCAGTTCTTC.

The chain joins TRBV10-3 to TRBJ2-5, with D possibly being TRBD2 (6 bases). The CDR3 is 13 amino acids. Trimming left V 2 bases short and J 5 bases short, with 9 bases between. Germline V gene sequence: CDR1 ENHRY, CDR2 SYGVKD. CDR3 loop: CAISEVGRETQYF. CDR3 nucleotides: TGTGCCATCAGTGAGGTGGGGAGGGAGACCCAGTACTTC.

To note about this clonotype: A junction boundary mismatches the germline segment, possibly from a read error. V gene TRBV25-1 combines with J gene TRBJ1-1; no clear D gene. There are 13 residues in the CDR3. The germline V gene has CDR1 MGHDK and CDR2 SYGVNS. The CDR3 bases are TGTGCCAGCCAAGCACTGGGTTACACTGAAGTTTTCTTT. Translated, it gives CASQALGYTEVFF.

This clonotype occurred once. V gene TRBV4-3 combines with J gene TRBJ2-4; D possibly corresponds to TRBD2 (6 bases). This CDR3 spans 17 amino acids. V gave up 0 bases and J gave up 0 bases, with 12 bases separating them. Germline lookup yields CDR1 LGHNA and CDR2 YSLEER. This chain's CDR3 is CASSQDAAGRAKNIQYF. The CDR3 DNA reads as TGCGCCAGCAGCCAAGACGCTGCGGGACGAGCCAAAAACATTCAGTACTTC.

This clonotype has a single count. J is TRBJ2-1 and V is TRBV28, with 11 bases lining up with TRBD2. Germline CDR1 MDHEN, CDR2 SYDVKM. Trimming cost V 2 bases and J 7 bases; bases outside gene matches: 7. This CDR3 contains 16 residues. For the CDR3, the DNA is TGTGCCAGCAGTTTAGCAACTAGCGGGAGATGGAATGAGCAGTTCTTC. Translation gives CASSLATSGRWNEQFF.

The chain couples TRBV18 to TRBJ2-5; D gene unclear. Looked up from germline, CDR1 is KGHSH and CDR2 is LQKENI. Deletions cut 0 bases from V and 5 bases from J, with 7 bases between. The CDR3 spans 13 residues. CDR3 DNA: TGTGCCAGCTCACCACCGACGATGGAGACCCAGTACTTC. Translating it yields CASSPPTMETQYF.

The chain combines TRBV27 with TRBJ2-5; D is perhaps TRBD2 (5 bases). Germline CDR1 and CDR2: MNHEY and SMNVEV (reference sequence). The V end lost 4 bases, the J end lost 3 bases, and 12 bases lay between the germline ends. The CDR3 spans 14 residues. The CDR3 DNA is TGTGCCAGCAGTTCTCCTAGCAGGAAAGAGACCCAGTACTTC. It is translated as CASSSPSRKETQYF.

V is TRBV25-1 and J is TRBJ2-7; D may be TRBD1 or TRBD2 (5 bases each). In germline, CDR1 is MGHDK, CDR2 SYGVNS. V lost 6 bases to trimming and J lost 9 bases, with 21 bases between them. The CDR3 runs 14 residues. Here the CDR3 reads CASRGDPFALRQYF. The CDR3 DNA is TGTGCCAGCAGGGGGGACCCCTTTGCCCTCCGGCAGTACTTC.

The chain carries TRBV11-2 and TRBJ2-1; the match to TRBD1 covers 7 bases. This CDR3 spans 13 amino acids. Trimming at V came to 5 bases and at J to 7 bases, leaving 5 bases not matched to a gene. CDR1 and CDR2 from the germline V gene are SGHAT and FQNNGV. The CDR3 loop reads CASSLSRGNEQFF. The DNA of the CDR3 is TGTGCCAGCAGCCTATCCAGGGGGAATGAGCAGTTCTTC.

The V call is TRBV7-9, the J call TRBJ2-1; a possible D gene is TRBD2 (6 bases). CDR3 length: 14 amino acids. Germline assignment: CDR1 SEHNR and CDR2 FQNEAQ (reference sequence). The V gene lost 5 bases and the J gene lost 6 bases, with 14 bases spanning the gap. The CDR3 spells CASSTGGPGNEQFF. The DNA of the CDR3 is TGTGCCAGCAGCACCGGGGGTCCAGGCAATGAGCAGTTCTTC.

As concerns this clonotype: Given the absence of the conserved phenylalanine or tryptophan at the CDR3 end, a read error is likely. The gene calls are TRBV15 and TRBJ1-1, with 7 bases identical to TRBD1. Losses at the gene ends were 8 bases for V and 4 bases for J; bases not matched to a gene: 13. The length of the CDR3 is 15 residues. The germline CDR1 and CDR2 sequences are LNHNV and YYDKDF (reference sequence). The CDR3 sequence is CATGMTGLDGTEAFL. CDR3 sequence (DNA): TGTGCCACCGGTATGACAGGGCTCGATGGCACTGAAGCTTTCCTT.

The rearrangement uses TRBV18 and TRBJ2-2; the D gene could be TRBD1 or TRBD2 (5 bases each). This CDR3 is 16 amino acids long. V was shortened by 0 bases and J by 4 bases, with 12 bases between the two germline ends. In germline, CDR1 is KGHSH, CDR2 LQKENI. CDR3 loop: CASSPPGRRSTGELFF. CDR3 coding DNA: TGTGCCAGCTCACCACCGGGACGGCGGAGCACCGGGGAGCTGTTTTTT.

The CDR3 loop is CASSRQGTSYAGYTF. In DNA, the CDR3 is TGTGCCAGCAGCAGACAGGGGACCTCTTATGCGGGCTACACCTTC. This rearrangement joins TRBV21-1 to TRBJ1-2; the table assigns TRBD1, which was not confirmed against the DNA. TRBV21-1 counts as a pseudogene. There are 15 residues in the CDR3.

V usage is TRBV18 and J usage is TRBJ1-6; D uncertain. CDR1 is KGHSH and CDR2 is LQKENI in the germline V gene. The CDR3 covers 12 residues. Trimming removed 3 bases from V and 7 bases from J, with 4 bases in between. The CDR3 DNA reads TGTGCCAGCTCACCTACCAATTCACCCCTCCACTTT. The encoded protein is CASSPTNSPLHF. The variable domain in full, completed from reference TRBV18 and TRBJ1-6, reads NAGVMQNPRHLVRRRGQEARLRCSPMKGHSHVYWYRQLPEEGLKFMVYLQKENIIDESGMPKERFSAEFPKEGPSILRIQQVVRGDSAAYFCASSPTNSPLHFGNGTRLTVT.

The CDR3 here is CASSLVKLAGPSYEQYF. CDR3 DNA sequence: TGTGCCAGCAGTTTGGTAAAACTAGCGGGACCGTCCTACGAGCAGTACTTC. The genes are TRBV12-3 or TRBV12-4 and TRBJ2-7, with 10 bases lining up with TRBD2. V gave up 3 bases and J gave up 1 base; unmatched junction bases: 9. The CDR3 is made up of 17 amino acids.

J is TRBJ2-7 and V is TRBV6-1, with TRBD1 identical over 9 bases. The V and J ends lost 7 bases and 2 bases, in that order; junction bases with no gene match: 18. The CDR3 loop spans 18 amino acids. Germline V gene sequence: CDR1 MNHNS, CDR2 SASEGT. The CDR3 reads CASTLRPPWDRDTYEQYF. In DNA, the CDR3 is TGTGCCAGCACCCTAAGACCCCCGTGGGACAGGGATACCTACGAGCAGTACTTC.

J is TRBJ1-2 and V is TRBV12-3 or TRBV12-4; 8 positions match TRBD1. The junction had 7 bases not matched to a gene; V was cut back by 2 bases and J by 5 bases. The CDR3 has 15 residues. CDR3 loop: CASSLMGDRGYGYTF. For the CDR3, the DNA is TGTGCCAGCAGTTTAATGGGTGACAGGGGTTATGGCTACACCTTC.

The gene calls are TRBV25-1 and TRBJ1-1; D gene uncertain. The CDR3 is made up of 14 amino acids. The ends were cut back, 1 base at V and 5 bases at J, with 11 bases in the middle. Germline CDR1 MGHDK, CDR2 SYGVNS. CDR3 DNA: TGTGCCAGCAGTGAATGGTCGGTGGGGACTGAAGCTTTCTTT. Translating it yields CASSEWSVGTEAFF.

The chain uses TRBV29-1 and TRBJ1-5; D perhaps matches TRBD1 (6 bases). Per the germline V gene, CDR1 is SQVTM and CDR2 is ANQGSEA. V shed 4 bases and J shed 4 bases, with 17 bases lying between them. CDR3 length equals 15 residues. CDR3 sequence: CSVATQDSANQPQHF. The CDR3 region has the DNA TGCAGCGTTGCCACGCAGGACAGCGCAAATCAGCCCCAGCATTTT.